The 26 T cell receptor beta chains listed next were all sequenced from one sample in a study of cytomegalovirus exposure and HLA in healthy donors. The PCR contained 60 Vbeta and 13 Jbeta primers. Clones were read by immunoSEQ multiplex PCR, and TCRdb kept only the in-frame ones, dropping some. The sample records 150,000 to 200,000 clones, 60% to 80% being singletons. The sample was PBMCs. The source is a female donor in good health and CMV-seronegative.

The chain is built from TRBV19 and TRBJ1-2, with 8 bases aligning to TRBD1. Germline loops: CDR1 LNHDA, CDR2 SQIVND (reference sequence). The CDR3 is made up of 12 amino acids. With 7 bases clipped from V and 13 bases from J, the junction kept 11 bases outside the gene matches. CDR3 nucleotides: TGTGCCAGTATTACCTGGACAGGGTCTGTCACCTTC. Amino acids: CASITWTGSVTF. The full variable domain, its missing parts supplied by reference TRBV19 and TRBJ1-2, is DGGITQSPKYLFRKEGQNVTLSCEQNLNHDAMYWYRQDPGQGLRLIYYSQIVNDFQKGDIAEGYSVSREKKESFPLTVTSAQKNPTAFYLCASITWTGSVTFGSGTRLTVV.

The chain is built from TRBV10-3 and TRBJ1-1, with TRBD1 as a possible D gene (6 bases). The CDR3 has 14 residues. The V end was cut by 7 bases, the J end by 6 bases, with 18 bases between. The germline CDR1 and CDR2 sequences are ENHRY and SYGVKD. The CDR3 protein is CAINPGGAGAEAFF. The CDR3 region has the DNA TGTGCCATCAACCCGGGGGGGGCAGGAGCTGAAGCTTTCTTT.

The sample holds a few counts of this clone. The chain combines TRBV23-1 with TRBJ2-1; D not certain. TRBV23-1 is an ORF, and what it does is uncertain. The CDR3 consists of 17 residues. Trimming shortened V by 0 bases and J by 3 bases, and 15 bases separated the two germline ends. For the CDR3, the DNA is TGCGCCAGCAGTCAATCCAGAGACTCGTCCTACTACAATGAGCAGTTCTTC. Its translation is CASSQSRDSSYYNEQFF.

The rearrangement uses TRBV27 and TRBJ2-7; 9 bases are a match to TRBD2. J lost 2 bases, V lost 5 bases, and 7 bases had no gene match. Germline values: CDR1 MNHEY, CDR2 SMNVEV (reference sequence). The CDR3 is 15 residues long. The CDR3 protein is CASSAPGLATYEQYF. CDR3 nucleotide sequence: TGTGCCAGCAGTGCTCCGGGACTAGCAACCTACGAGCAGTACTTC.

The CDR3 DNA is TGTGCCAGCAGCTTAGATGGGCCAGGGGAGCTGTTTTTT. Protein: CASSLDGPGELFF. The V and J genes are TRBV11-3 and TRBJ2-2; D is unclear. The CDR3 covers 13 residues. V was trimmed by 0 bases and J by 8 bases, leaving 7 bases between them. The V gene's germline CDR1 is SGHNT and CDR2 YENEEA.

The chain combines TRBV7-2 with TRBJ2-7; D ambiguous. This CDR3 has 13 residues. From germline, CDR1 is SGHTA and CDR2 FQGNSA. V lost 1 base and J 3 bases, leaving 7 bases between the germline ends. CDR3 in DNA: TGTGCCAGCAGCTTAGATGGCGGCTACGAGCAGTACTTC. Protein: CASSLDGGYEQYF.

The chain combines TRBV6-6 with TRBJ1-5, with D hard to call. The CDR3 consists of 14 residues. Deletions cut 2 bases from V and 2 bases from J, with 7 bases between. CDR1 MNHNY and CDR2 SVGAGI come from the germline V gene (reference sequence). Written as DNA, the CDR3 is TGTGCCAGCAGTTACGGGCAGGGCAATCAGCCCCAGCATTTT. Translating gives CASSYGQGNQPQHF.

The sample holds a few counts of this clone. This chain links TRBV4-3 with TRBJ1-6; D not certain. The germline V gene has CDR1 LGHNA and CDR2 YSLEER. CDR3 length equals 16 residues. The V gene lost 0 bases and the J gene lost 11 bases, with 17 bases spanning the gap. This CDR3 is CASSQEAPGLGAPLHF. In DNA, the CDR3 is TGCGCCAGCAGCCAAGAAGCTCCCGGTCTTGGAGCACCCCTCCACTTT.

The chain recombines TRBV4-1 with TRBJ1-2; tentatively, D is TRBD1 (5 bases). Germline V gives CDR1 MGHRA, CDR2 YSYEKL. The CDR3 is 13 amino acids. V lost 4 bases and J lost 8, with 14 bases in between. CDR3: CASSPREFGGYTF. DNA of the CDR3: TGCGCCAGCAGCCCCAGGGAATTCGGAGGCTACACCTTC.

A note on this clone: The same CDR3 arises from other DNA sequences in this sample as well. This sequence joins TRBV9 and TRBJ1-1; no clear D gene. CDR1 SGDLS and CDR2 YYNGEE come from the germline V gene. Trimming removed 0 bases from V and 5 bases from J, with 8 bases in between. This CDR3 has 13 residues. The CDR3 is CASSVGSGTEAFF. For the CDR3, the DNA is TGTGCCAGCAGCGTAGGGTCGGGGACTGAAGCTTTCTTT.

Only one count was recorded for this clone. The chain recombines TRBV5-6 with TRBJ2-1, with 12 bases matching TRBD2. CDR3 length equals 16 residues. V was pared by 4 bases and J by 8 bases, with 10 bases of the junction left unmatched. The V gene's germline CDR1 is SGHDT and CDR2 YYEEEE. The CDR3: CASSTPLAGGRDEQFF. The CDR3 nucleotides read TGTGCCAGCAGCACTCCTCTAGCGGGAGGGCGGGATGAGCAGTTCTTC.

The chain has TRBV7-7 and TRBJ2-1, with 8 bases lining up with TRBD1. With V trimmed by 1 base and J by 4 bases, 3 bases remained unmatched. CDR3 size: 15 residues. CDR1 SSHAT and CDR2 FNYEAQ come from the germline V gene (reference sequence). CDR3: CASSLGRDRYNEQFF. Here the CDR3 DNA reads TGTGCCAGCAGCTTAGGCCGGGACAGGTACAATGAGCAGTTCTTC.

V gene TRBV11-2 combines with J gene TRBJ2-2; 7 nucleotides line up with TRBD2. This CDR3 has 16 residues. Germline V gene data show CDR1 as SGHAT and CDR2 as FQNNGV. V lost 1 base and J lost 2; bases outside the gene matches: 4. CDR3 sequence (DNA): TGTGCCAGCAGCTTAGCCCCGGGAGGAAACACCGGGGAGCTGTTTTTT. Protein sequence: CASSLAPGGNTGELFF.

The chain has TRBV9 and TRBJ1-5; no clear D gene. The CDR3 length is 16 residues. Deletions cut 0 bases from V and 8 bases from J, with 18 bases between. The germline CDR1 and CDR2 sequences are SGDLS and YYNGEE. As DNA, the CDR3 is TGTGCCAGCAGCGTAGCCCCTTTTCAAGGGAGCAAGCCCCAGCATTTT. Translated, it gives CASSVAPFQGSKPQHF.

This chain uses TRBV9 with TRBJ1-1; 7 nucleotides match TRBD1. CDR3 length: 14 amino acids. V lost 4 bases, J lost 3 bases, and 6 bases stayed unmatched. Germline V gives CDR1 SGDLS, CDR2 YYNGEE. The CDR3 DNA is TGTGCCAGCAGCCCCCAGGGGGTATACACTGAAGCTTTCTTT. It encodes CASSPQGVYTEAFF.

CDR3 sequence (DNA): TGTGCCAGCAGCCAGGGGGCCCAAGAGACCCAGTACTTC. Translation gives CASSQGAQETQYF. This sequence joins TRBV11-3 and TRBJ2-5; 8 nucleotides line up with TRBD1. With 5 bases clipped from V and 1 base from J, the junction kept 0 bases outside the gene matches. Germline V gene sequence: CDR1 SGHNT, CDR2 YENEEA. CDR3 length: 13 amino acids.

This clone occurred a few times. The chain joins TRBV2 to TRBJ2-7; 7 nucleotides agree with TRBD1. CDR3 length equals 14 residues. Per the germline V gene, CDR1 is SNHLY and CDR2 is FYNNEI. J gave up 3 bases and V 2 bases, and 4 bases lay outside the gene matches. DNA of the CDR3: TGTGCCAGCAGTGAAAAAGGGGGCATCTACGAGCAGTACTTC. Translated: CASSEKGGIYEQYF.

The rearrangement joins TRBV5-4 to TRBJ1-1, with a tentative D call TRBD1 (5 bases). The CDR3 is 14 residues long. Trimming took off 2 bases at V and 1 base at J, with 9 bases between the two ends. Germline V gene sequence: CDR1 SGHNT, CDR2 YYREEE (reference sequence). The CDR3 DNA is TGTGCCAGCAGCTTTGGCGGGACGAACACTGAAGCTTTCTTT. Protein: CASSFGGTNTEAFF. The whole variable domain, remainder taken from reference TRBV5-4 and TRBJ1-1, is ETGVTQSPTHLIKTRGQQVTLRCSSQSGHNTVSWYQQALGQGPQFIFQYYREEENGRGNFPPRFSGLQFPNYSSELNVNALELDDSALYLCASSFGGTNTEAFFGQGTRLTVV.

This chain joins TRBV9 and TRBJ2-7; TRBD2 aligns across 8 bases. J was trimmed by 1 base and V by 0 bases; bases with no gene match: 3. This CDR3 is 15 amino acids long. Germline V gene sequence: CDR1 SGDLS, CDR2 YYNGEE. CDR3 in amino acids: CASSVAASGSYEQYF. The CDR3 region has the DNA TGTGCCAGCAGCGTAGCGGCTAGCGGGTCCTACGAGCAGTACTTC.

The gene calls are TRBV6-5 and TRBJ2-2; D gene ambiguous. Germline CDR1 is MNHEY and CDR2 is SVGAGI. The CDR3 length is 15 residues. V was pared by 2 bases and J by 7 bases, with 14 bases between. The CDR3 DNA follows: TGTGCCAGCAGTTACGATAGCACCTCGGGCGGGGAGCTGTTTTTT. It translates to CASSYDSTSGGELFF.

This chain connects TRBV4-1 to TRBJ1-1; D is undetermined. With 0 bases removed from V and 4 bases from J, the gap between germline ends came to 12 bases. Germline values: CDR1 MGHRA, CDR2 YSYEKL. There are 15 residues in the CDR3. The CDR3 here is CASSQEGGMGTEAFF. The CDR3 nucleotides are TGCGCCAGCAGCCAAGAAGGAGGGATGGGCACTGAAGCTTTCTTT.

CDR3 loop: CASSLAVSGSAFF. As DNA, the CDR3 is TGCGCCAGCAGCTTGGCCGTGTCGGGGAGTGCTTTCTTT. This chain joins TRBV5-1 and TRBJ1-1; D call uncertain. This CDR3 region has 13 residues. The V gene lost 0 bases and the J gene lost 11 bases, with 14 bases spanning the gap. Germline-derived CDR1 and CDR2 are SGHRS and YFSETQ. The full variable domain, in which reference TRBV5-1 and TRBJ1-1 provide the parts outside the CDR3, is KAGVTQTPRYLIKTRGQQVTLSCSPISGHRSVSWYQQTPGQGLQFLFEYFSETQRNKGNFPGRFSGRQFSNSRSEMNVSTLELGDSALYLCASSLAVSGSAFFGQGTRLTVV.

The rearrangement links TRBV7-2 to TRBJ2-5, with TRBD2 as a possible D gene (6 bases). The J call may be wrong; the DNA end is better matched by TRBJ2-7. The length of the CDR3 is 18 residues. The germline V gene encodes CDR1 SGHTA and CDR2 FQGNSA. The CDR3 DNA follows: TGTGCCAGCAGCTCCGCGGCGGCCCGGGACTTTTCGTCCTACGAGCAGTACTTC. This translates into CASSSAAARDFSSYEQYF.

This chain uses TRBV4-3 with TRBJ2-1; 12 bases align to TRBD2. Looked up from germline, CDR1 is LGHNA and CDR2 is YSLEER. This CDR3 is 18 amino acids long. V lost 2 bases to trimming and J lost 1 base; unmatched junction nucleotides: 6. CDR3 nucleotide sequence: TGCGCCAGCAGCCAAACTATCGGACTAGCGGGGTCCTACAATGAGCAGTTCTTC. It translates to CASSQTIGLAGSYNEQFF.

The chain is built from TRBV6-5 and TRBJ1-1, with TRBD1 as a possible D gene (5 bases). Germline values: CDR1 MNHEY, CDR2 SVGAGI. Trimming removed 4 bases at V and 11 bases at J, with 11 bases between. CDR3 length: 11 amino acids. The CDR3 region is CASSSPRGAFF. CDR3 DNA sequence: TGTGCCAGCAGTTCTCCGCGGGGCGCTTTCTTT.

The V and J genes are TRBV2 and TRBJ2-3, with D perhaps matching TRBD2 (6 bases). This CDR3 is 13 amino acids long. The germline V gene encodes CDR1 SNHLY and CDR2 FYNNEI. The ends were cut back, 8 bases at V and 8 bases at J, with 17 bases in the middle. This CDR3 is CASSTGEQGTQYF. The CDR3 nucleotides are TGTGCCAGCTCGACGGGGGAACAAGGTACGCAGTATTTT.